Sequencing of this T cell receptor beta chain was carried out in a study of blood T cells in healthy people across ages. Findings and caveats of the study: Per-million-T-cell TCR beta diversity fell roughly linearly with age. The long-lived group displayed more naive CD4+ cells, plus higher diversity, than the aged donors did. PBMCs were not sorted, which prevented a conclusive comparison of naive versus antigen-experienced cells.

Isolating PBMCs gave at least 6.5 million of these cells per sample. A sample-barcoded 5' primer and a J-beta primer mix were used in a second PCR of roughly 7 to 12 cycles. Using its own MiXCR run on the 5' RACE reads, TCRdb lists one record per CDR3 protein. The sample holds hundreds of thousands of distinct CDR3 sequences, over 20% seen once. Notes on this clonotype: Its antigen remains unidentified.

The CDR3 has 13 residues. V was pared by 6 bases and J by 3 bases, with 15 bases between. Germline V gene data show CDR1 as DFQATT and CDR2 as SNEGSKA (reference sequence). Sequencing used blood. The receptor was isolated from a man between 65 and 79 years old in good health. V is TRBV20-1 and J is TRBJ2-7; D unclear. CDR3 bases: TGCAGTGCGCGGATAACAGTAGACTACGAGCAGTACTTC. Its protein product is CSARITVDYEQYF.